The rows below give T cell receptor beta chains drawn from one sample of a study of OX40 agonist ivuxolimab in advanced cancers. The method was immunoSEQ multiplex PCR; TCRdb's version includes in-frame clones alone and lacks a portion of them. The repertoire holds about 49,000 clones, with around 85% as singletons. The source material was CD4+ or CD8+ T cells sorted from blood, sampled in a trial of the OX40 agonist ivuxolimab. These receptors all stem from an adult with an advanced solid tumor such as melanoma, head and neck, liver or kidney cancer. Both conserved end residues are part of each CDR3. The order of the fields is CDR3 DNA, CDR3 protein, clone size, J gene, V gene, D gene. D genes are given only for firm matches. Some rows have no size entry. The others give once, few or many, or a class for an expanded clone.

CDR3nt: TGTGCCAGCTCACCAAAGGGACCGCCAGGCAATCAGCCCCAGCATTTT
CDR3aa: CASSPKGPPGNQPQHF
abundance: .
j_gene: TRBJ1-5
v_gene: TRBV18
d_gene: .

CDR3nt: TGTGCCAGCAGCTCCCCAGTACAGACAGGCAATCAGCCCCAGCATTTT
CDR3aa: CASSSPVQTGNQPQHF
abundance: .
j_gene: TRBJ1-5
v_gene: TRBV28
d_gene: .

CDR3nt: TGTGCCAGCAGTCCGGACAGGGGTAGGGCACCCCTCCACTTT
CDR3aa: CASSPDRGRAPLHF
abundance: .
j_gene: TRBJ1-6
v_gene: TRBV28
d_gene: TRBD1

CDR3nt: TGTGCCAGCAGCAACCCTCAAGGGACAGGGGGTAGCGAGACCCAGTACTTC
CDR3aa: CASSNPQGTGGSETQYF
abundance: .
j_gene: TRBJ2-5
v_gene: TRBV7-6
d_gene: TRBD1

CDR3nt: TGTGCCAGCAGTGTAGCGGGGGGGCCCGCAGATACGCAGTATTTT
CDR3aa: CASSVAGGPADTQYF
abundance: .
j_gene: TRBJ2-3
v_gene: TRBV25-1
d_gene: TRBD2

CDR3nt: TGTGCCAGCAGCGGTGAGACTAGCGGGGGGTCCGGGGAGCTGTTTTTT
CDR3aa: CASSGETSGGSGELFF
abundance: .
j_gene: TRBJ2-2
v_gene: TRBV21-1
d_gene: .

CDR3nt: TGTGCCAGCAGCGGACAGGGATACTATGGCTACACCTTC
CDR3aa: CASSGQGYYGYTF
abundance: .
j_gene: TRBJ1-2
v_gene: TRBV9
d_gene: TRBD1

CDR3nt: TGTGCCAGCAGTTTATGGGTCGGGACAGGGAACCGAAATGAGCAGTTCTTC
CDR3aa: CASSLWVGTGNRNEQFF
abundance: .
j_gene: TRBJ2-1
v_gene: TRBV28
d_gene: TRBD1

CDR3nt: TGTGCCAGCAGCGCATCCACCGGCGGAGGGGGTGAAAAACTGTTTTTT
CDR3aa: CASSASTGGGGEKLFF
abundance: .
j_gene: TRBJ1-4
v_gene: TRBV9
d_gene: .

CDR3nt: TGTGCCAGCAGCCAAGTTATACATGATGGGACCCCAGGGACAGATACGCAGTATTTT
CDR3aa: CASSQVIHDGTPGTDTQYF
abundance: .
j_gene: TRBJ2-3
v_gene: TRBV4-2
d_gene: .

CDR3nt: TGTGCCAGCACTACGGGGACTACTAGCACAGATACGCAGTATTTT
CDR3aa: CASTTGTTSTDTQYF
abundance: once
j_gene: TRBJ2-3
v_gene: TRBV27
d_gene: TRBD2

CDR3nt: TGTGCTAGTGGTTTGCCGGACAGGGCAGCCGGGGAGCTGTTTTTT
CDR3aa: CASGLPDRAAGELFF
abundance: .
j_gene: TRBJ2-2
v_gene: TRBV12-5
d_gene: TRBD1

CDR3nt: TGTGCCAGCAGGCCCGACAGGGATCGCACAGATACGCAGTATTTT
CDR3aa: CASRPDRDRTDTQYF
abundance: .
j_gene: TRBJ2-3
v_gene: TRBV2
d_gene: TRBD1

CDR3nt: TGCGCCAGCAGCTCGGGGACTAGCTCGTACGAGCAGTACTTC
CDR3aa: CASSSGTSSYEQYF
abundance: .
j_gene: TRBJ2-7
v_gene: TRBV5-1
d_gene: TRBD2

CDR3nt: TGTGCCAGCAGCCTTGAACATGTGGTAGTGGAGCAGTTCTTC
CDR3aa: CASSLEHVVVEQFF
abundance: .
j_gene: TRBJ2-1
v_gene: TRBV14
d_gene: .

CDR3nt: TGTGCCAGCAGCGATTTGACTAGCGGGGGGTCATTGGAGCAGTTCTTC
CDR3aa: CASSDLTSGGSLEQFF
abundance: .
j_gene: TRBJ2-1
v_gene: TRBV9
d_gene: TRBD2

CDR3nt: TGTGCCAGCAGTCTTGGGGGCCCCTACAATGAGCAGTTCTTC
CDR3aa: CASSLGGPYNEQFF
abundance: .
j_gene: TRBJ2-1
v_gene: TRBV6-5
d_gene: .

CDR3nt: TGTGCCAGCAGCCAAGTACAGGGGTTTACTAACACTGAAGCTTTCTTT
CDR3aa: CASSQVQGFTNTEAFF
abundance: .
j_gene: TRBJ1-1
v_gene: TRBV4-2
d_gene: TRBD1

CDR3nt: TGTGCCAGTACCATTATCTACGAAGAGGGAAGAGCTAACTATGGCTACACCTTC
CDR3aa: CASTIIYEEGRANYGYTF
abundance: .
j_gene: TRBJ1-2
v_gene: TRBV19
d_gene: .

CDR3nt: TGTGCCAGCAGCCTCCGGACAGGCCCAGATACGCAGTATTTT
CDR3aa: CASSLRTGPDTQYF
abundance: .
j_gene: TRBJ2-3
v_gene: TRBV7-7
d_gene: TRBD1

CDR3nt: TGTGCCGTCGGACAGGGATTGGGCACTGAAGCTTTCTTT
CDR3aa: CAVGQGLGTEAFF
abundance: .
j_gene: TRBJ1-1
v_gene: TRBV10-3
d_gene: TRBD1

CDR3nt: TGTGCCAGCAGCGGGAACTCTGGAAACACCATATATTTT
CDR3aa: CASSGNSGNTIYF
abundance: few
j_gene: TRBJ1-3
v_gene: TRBV9
d_gene: .

CDR3nt: TGTGCCAGCAGCGTAGATGGCAGCTCTATGAGGGGCTACACCTTC
CDR3aa: CASSVDGSSMRGYTF
abundance: .
j_gene: TRBJ1-2
v_gene: TRBV9
d_gene: .

CDR3nt: TGTGCCAGCAGTTACGAGGATCCCACTGAAGCTTTCTTT
CDR3aa: CASSYEDPTEAFF
abundance: .
j_gene: TRBJ1-1
v_gene: TRBV6-5
d_gene: .

CDR3nt: TGCGCCAGCTCGCCTAGGGGGGGCACCCAAGAGACCCAGTACTTC
CDR3aa: CASSPRGGTQETQYF
abundance: .
j_gene: TRBJ2-5
v_gene: TRBV4-1
d_gene: .

CDR3nt: TGCAGCGTTGACGCCCCTTCAGAGGATACGCAGTATTTT
CDR3aa: CSVDAPSEDTQYF
abundance: .
j_gene: TRBJ2-3
v_gene: TRBV29-1
d_gene: .

CDR3nt: TGTGCCAGTAGTATGACAGGGAACTACAATGAGCAGTTCTTC
CDR3aa: CASSMTGNYNEQFF
abundance: .
j_gene: TRBJ2-1
v_gene: TRBV19
d_gene: TRBD1

CDR3nt: TGTGCCAGCAGCGTAAGGTTTGGGGACTACAATGAGCAGTTCTTC
CDR3aa: CASSVRFGDYNEQFF
abundance: .
j_gene: TRBJ2-1
v_gene: TRBV9
d_gene: .

CDR3nt: TGTGCCAGCAGCCCGGACAGGGTGAACACTGAAGCTTTCTTT
CDR3aa: CASSPDRVNTEAFF
abundance: .
j_gene: TRBJ1-1
v_gene: TRBV4-2
d_gene: TRBD1

CDR3nt: TGTGCCAGCAGGACCGGGACAGGTGAAAATCAGCCCCAGCATTTT
CDR3aa: CASRTGTGENQPQHF
abundance: once
j_gene: TRBJ1-5
v_gene: TRBV2
d_gene: TRBD1

CDR3nt: TGTGCCAGCAGCGTTTCTACCGGGACAGGGAGCCACGAGCAGTACTTC
CDR3aa: CASSVSTGTGSHEQYF
abundance: once
j_gene: TRBJ2-7
v_gene: TRBV9
d_gene: TRBD1

CDR3nt: TGTGCCAGCAGCTTTTCAACAGGGGGGGAAGCTTTCTTT
CDR3aa: CASSFSTGGEAFF
abundance: .
j_gene: TRBJ1-1
v_gene: TRBV7-8
d_gene: TRBD1